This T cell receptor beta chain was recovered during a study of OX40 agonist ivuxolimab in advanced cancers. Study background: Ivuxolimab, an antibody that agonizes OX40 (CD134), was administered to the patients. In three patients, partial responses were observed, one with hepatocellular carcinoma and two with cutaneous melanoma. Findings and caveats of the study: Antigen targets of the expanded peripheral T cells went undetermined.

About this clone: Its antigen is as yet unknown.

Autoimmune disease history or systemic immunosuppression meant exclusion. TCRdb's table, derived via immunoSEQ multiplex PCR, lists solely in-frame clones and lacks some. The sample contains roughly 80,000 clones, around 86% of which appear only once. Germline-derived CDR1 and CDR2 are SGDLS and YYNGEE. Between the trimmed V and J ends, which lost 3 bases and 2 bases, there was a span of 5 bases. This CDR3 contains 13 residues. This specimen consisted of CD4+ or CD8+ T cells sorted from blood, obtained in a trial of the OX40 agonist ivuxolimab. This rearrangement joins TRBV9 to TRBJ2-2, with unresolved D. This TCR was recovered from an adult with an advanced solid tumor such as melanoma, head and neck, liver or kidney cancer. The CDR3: CASSAGNTGELFF. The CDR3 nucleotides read TGTGCCAGCAGCGCCGGTAACACCGGGGAGCTGTTTTTT.